This TCR beta chain was found in a study of OX40 agonist ivuxolimab in advanced cancers. Looking at the study overall: Ivuxolimab was a fully human IgG2 agonistic monoclonal antibody targeting the costimulatory receptor OX40 (CD134). Intravenous ivuxolimab was administered to patients every 2 weeks at six dose levels: 0.01, 0.1, 0.3, 1.5, 3 and 10 mg/kg. Of the approximately 54 patients in dose escalation, 19 had hepatocellular carcinoma, about 15 had melanoma, 9 had renal cell carcinoma and 9 had head and neck cancer. A male proportion of 82.7% and a mean age of roughly 58 years, ranging from 23 to 79, were recorded for the dose-escalation cohort. Prior anti-PD-1, anti-PD-L1 or anti-CTLA-4 therapy was permitted, and checkpoint inhibitors had been received by around 39% of dose-escalation patients. Partial responses occurred in three dose-escalation patients, of whom one had hepatocellular carcinoma and two had cutaneous melanoma. Peripheral TCRbeta sequencing was intended to test whether TCR sequence diversity was altered and clonal T-cell expansion was caused by ivuxolimab. The paper covers the monotherapy dose-escalation part of the phase I ivuxolimab trial, which included N of about 50 patients.

To sequence the TCRbeta CDR3 region, genomic DNA was isolated from the sorted cells. The immunoSEQ Assay was used for sequencing of TCRbeta CDR3 regions. In its TCRdb copy, this immuneACCESS table keeps in-frame sequences only and misses some clones. Where compared with another copy, unresolved V genes explain less than half of these, and the others have no known cause. A total of about 95,000 clones appear in this sample, 75% to 90% of them only once. 0.33% of the sample is held by the ten biggest clonotypes. Results and caveats for the whole study, not just this receptor: The antigen specificity of the peripheral T cells that underwent clonal expansion was not determined. Low levels of normalized T-cell clonal expansion were also seen in some patients who did not respond. Partial responders in the 0.1-3.0 mg/kg groups had among the lowest normalized peripheral clonal expansion, especially among CD8+ T cells. At doses of 0.1 to 3.0 mg/kg, clonal expansion of both CD4+ and CD8+ blood T cells was observed from baseline to week 6. After ivuxolimab, CD8+ T cells had more expanded clones than CD4+ T cells on average.

The trial excluded patients who had a history of autoimmune disease or who were on systemic immunosuppression. Peripheral blood for TCR sequencing was collected from all dose cohorts at baseline, on cycle 4 day 1, and on cycle 7 day 1. The samples were taken from a phase I, first-in-human, multicenter, open-label dose-escalation trial of ivuxolimab. Adults with locally advanced or metastatic head and neck squamous cell, hepatocellular, melanoma or renal cell carcinoma were enrolled in the trial. Before TCR sequencing, CD4+ and CD8+ T cells were separately sorted from peripheral blood. As regards this clone: It lacks a known antigen. No much larger clone exists at a distance of one base, and base qualities are not known.

In the germline V gene, CDR1 corresponds to SNHLY and CDR2 to FYNNEI. Spanning cysteine to phenylalanine, the CDR3 consists of 17 amino acids. The kept DNA is CDR3 alone, 51 bases in frame from the first base. Between the V and J ends, shortened by 4 bases and 0 bases respectively, the junction contains 16 bases. The chain was built from TRBV2 and TRBJ1-3; a confident D gene designation cannot be given. Sequencing was performed on CD4+ or CD8+ T cells sorted from blood, taken in a trial of the OX40 agonist ivuxolimab. This clonotype was sampled from an adult with an advanced solid tumor such as melanoma, head and neck, liver or kidney cancer. The CDR3 here reads CASSVQRAGSSGNTIYF. The DNA reads as follows: TGTGCCAGCAGTGTACAGCGAGCTGGGAGCTCTGGAAACACCATATATTTT.